These 2 T cell receptor beta chains were sequenced from one sample in a study of beta chain features in type 1 diabetes. Findings and limits, study-wide: There was a moderate but significant shortening of TCRB CDR3s in all four CD4+ subsets of Type 1 diabetes patients.

What was sequenced were expressed TCRB transcripts, since all of the isolated RNA had been reverse transcribed. The table came from immunoSEQ multiplex PCR; TCRdb's copy has only in-frame clones and leaves some out. The top ten hold 0.019% of the sample, which has 200,000 to 300,000 clones, more than 11% seen once. Their recognized antigens are unknown. Material: naive CD4+ T cells from blood. Every receptor here comes from a man younger than 40 with type 1 diabetes.

The J gene is TRBJ2-7, the V gene TRBV30; D unclear. The CDR3 runs 12 residues. Germline V CDR1 and CDR2: GTSNPN, SVGIG (reference sequence). The germline V and J ends were trimmed by 3 bases and 3 bases, with 9 bases remaining between them. The CDR3 here is CAWSPSIYEQYF. CDR3 DNA sequence: TGTGCCTGGAGCCCCAGTATCTACGAGCAGTACTTC.

The chain joins TRBV2 to TRBJ1-6; D possibly corresponds to TRBD1 (5 bases). The ends were cut back, 9 bases at V and 7 bases at J, with 13 bases in the middle. This CDR3 is 13 amino acids long. In germline, CDR1 is SNHLY, CDR2 FYNNEI. The CDR3 is CARGGFRNSPLHF. The CDR3 coding sequence is TGTGCCAGGGGGGGTTTCAGAAATTCACCCCTCCACTTT.